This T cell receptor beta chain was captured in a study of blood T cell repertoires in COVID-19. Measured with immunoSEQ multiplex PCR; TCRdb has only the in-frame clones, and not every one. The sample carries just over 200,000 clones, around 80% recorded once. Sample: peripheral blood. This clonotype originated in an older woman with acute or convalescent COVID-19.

The CDR3 here is CSVEGGTLYGYTF. DNA of the CDR3: TGCAGCGTTGAGGGCGGGACTCTCTATGGCTACACCTTC. The chain couples TRBV29-1 to TRBJ1-2, with TRBD1 as a possible D gene (5 bases). V lost 3 bases, J lost 4 bases, and 12 bases lay in between. The CDR3 runs to 13 residues. Per germline, CDR1 SQVTM and CDR2 ANQGSEA.